This T cell receptor (beta chain) came from a study of technical replicates of blood from several donors. TCRdb's copy holds only in-frame clones and misses some; the assay was immunoSEQ multiplex PCR. This table holds tens of thousands of clones, roughly 94% found once. Details on this clone: Germline is not matched at one junction end, which may reflect a read error.

CDR1 is SSHAT and CDR2 is FNYEAQ in the germline V gene (reference sequence). This CDR3 is built from 15 residues. The V and J genes are TRBV7-7 and TRBJ2-1, with 8 bases lining up with TRBD2. This receptor was obtained from a human donor in good health. The sample taken for sequencing was T cells isolated from PBMCs. The DNA for the CDR3 is TGTGCTAGCAGCTTCGGGCTAGCGGGTTACAATGAGCAGTTCTTC. This encodes CASSFGLAGYNEQFF.